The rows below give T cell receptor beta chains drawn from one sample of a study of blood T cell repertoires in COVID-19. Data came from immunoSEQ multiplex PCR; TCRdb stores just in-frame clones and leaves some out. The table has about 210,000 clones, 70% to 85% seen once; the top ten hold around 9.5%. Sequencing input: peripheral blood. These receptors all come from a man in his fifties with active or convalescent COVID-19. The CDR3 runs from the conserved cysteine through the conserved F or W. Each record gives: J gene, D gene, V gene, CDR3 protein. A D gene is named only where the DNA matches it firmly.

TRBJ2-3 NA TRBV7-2 CASSAGNGADTQYF
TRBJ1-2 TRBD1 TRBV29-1 CSGGDRVYGYTF
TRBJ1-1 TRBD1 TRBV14 CASSLGTGQGVNTEAFF
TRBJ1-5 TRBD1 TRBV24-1 CATSYRGTQPQHF
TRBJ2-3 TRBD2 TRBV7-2 CASRSPGLAGEDTQYF
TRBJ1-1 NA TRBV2 CASSSWQNTEAFF
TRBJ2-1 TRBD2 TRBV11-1 CASSPPAGGAYNEQFF
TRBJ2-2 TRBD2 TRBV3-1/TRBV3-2 CASSQGSGMNTGELFF
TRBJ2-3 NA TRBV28 CASSSPSERNADTQYF
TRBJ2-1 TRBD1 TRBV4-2 CASSQTTGDNEQFF
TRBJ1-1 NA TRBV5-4 CASSYAQGGNTEAFF
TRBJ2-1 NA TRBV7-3 CASSLTRGDEQFF
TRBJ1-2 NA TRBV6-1 CASSETVSNYGYTF
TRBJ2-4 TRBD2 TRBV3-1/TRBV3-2 CASSQVPSGKNIQYF
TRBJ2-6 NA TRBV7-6 CASSLAPGSGANVLTF
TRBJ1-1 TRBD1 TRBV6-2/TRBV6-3 CASSYLDRYTEAFF
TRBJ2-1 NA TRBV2 CASNLVGDSYNEQFF
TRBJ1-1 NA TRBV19 CASSIGNPGAEAFF
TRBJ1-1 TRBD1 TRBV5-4 CASSSPQGERTEAFF
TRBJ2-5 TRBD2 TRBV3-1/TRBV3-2 CASTRTSIEGETQYF
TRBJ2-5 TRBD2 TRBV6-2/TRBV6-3 CASSRPGTSSQETQYF
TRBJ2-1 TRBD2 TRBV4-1 CASSQEETSGDEQFF
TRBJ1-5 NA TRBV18 CASSRDTGRKVSF
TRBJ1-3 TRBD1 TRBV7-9 CASSSTGAGNTIYF
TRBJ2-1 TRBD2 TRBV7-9 CASSLGVWAGDNEQFF
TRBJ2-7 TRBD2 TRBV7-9 CASSRGLAGVDEQYF
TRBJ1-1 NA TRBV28 CASSFVQGNTEAFF
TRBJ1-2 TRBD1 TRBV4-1 CASSQAQGSHYGYTF
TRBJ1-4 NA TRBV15 CATSRDRTVNEKLFF
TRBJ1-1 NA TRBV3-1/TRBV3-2 CASSQAGRRTEAFF
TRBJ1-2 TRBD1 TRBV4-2 CASSHLDREGGGYTF
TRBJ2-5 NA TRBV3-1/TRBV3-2 CASSQGTQVQETQYF
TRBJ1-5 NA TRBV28 CASRQYSNQPQHF
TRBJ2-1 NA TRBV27 CASSGEGEGRDEQFF
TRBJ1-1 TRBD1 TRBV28 CASSHRDRVNTEAFF
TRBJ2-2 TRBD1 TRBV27 CASSVNAGTGYVGELFF
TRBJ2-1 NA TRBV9 CASSVGQVSSYNEQFF
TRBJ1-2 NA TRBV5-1 CASSLIADTGYTF
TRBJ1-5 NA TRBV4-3 CASSQDLQANQPQHF